This T cell receptor beta chain was sequenced for a study of T-cell memory formation after mild COVID-19. Overall study findings and caveats: A balance of CD4 and CD8 characterized clones contracting day 15 to 85, whereas later expanders leaned CD4+.

Germline loops: CDR1 SGHRS, CDR2 YFSETQ. The CDR3 covers 20 residues. Trimming cost V 4 bases and J 0 bases; bases outside gene matches: 14. The table lists this clonotype with a few counts. Antigen unknown. TCRdb re-called the 5' RACE reads with MiXCR, one entry per CDR3 protein. This sample has 120,000 or so distinct CDR3 sequences, with approximately 15% found just once. The sequenced material came from PBMCs or a T cell subset sorted from them (not recorded which). The genes are TRBV5-1 and TRBJ2-3; TRBD2 matches 13 bases. The sequence was collected from a man aged 18 to 29 who had mild COVID-19 (a few samples of this study predate the infection). Cell type and time point are not known. CDR3 bases: TGCGCCAGCAGCCCTTTACAGACTAGCGGGGGGATCGATAGCACAGATACGCAGTATTTT. This codes for CASSPLQTSGGIDSTDTQYF.